A selection of T cell receptor beta chains follows, all from one sample in a study of T-cell memory formation after mild COVID-19. TCRdb passed the 5' RACE reads through MiXCR, listing each CDR3 protein once. Among about 180,000 distinct CDR3 sequences listed, around 16% were seen once. Sequenced: PBMCs or a T cell subset sorted from them (not recorded which). These receptors were taken from an adult woman who had mild COVID-19 (a few samples of this study predate the infection). Cell type and time point are not known. Each CDR3 is given with its conserved first and last residue. A D gene is named only where the DNA matches it firmly. Size is omitted from some rows. Given values are once, few, many or a class for expanded clones.

d_call	v_call	clone_size	j_call	cdr3_nt	cdr3_aa
-	TRBV6-6	-	TRBJ2-1	TGTGCCAGCATTAGGGGAGAGGGTGAGCAGTTCTTC	CASIRGEGEQFF
TRBD1	TRBV18	-	TRBJ1-2	TGTGCCAGCTCACCACCGGGACAGGGGAACTATGGCTACACCTTC	CASSPPGQGNYGYTF
TRBD1	TRBV5-1	-	TRBJ2-6	TGCGCCAGCAGCTTGGAGACACAGGGGGCGCGAGGGGCCAACGTCCTGACTTTC	CASSLETQGARGANVLTF
TRBD2	TRBV25-1	-	TRBJ2-2	TGTGCCAGCAGTGAAAGCTCGGGGGGGCCGAGGGAGCTGTTTTTT	CASSESSGGPRELFF
-	TRBV5-1	few	TRBJ2-7	TGCGCCAGCAGCTTGGGGCAGGGTGGACCCTACGAGCAGTACTTC	CASSLGQGGPYEQYF
-	TRBV11-3	few	TRBJ2-1	TGTGCCAGCAGCTACCAGGGGCGGGTAGCCTACAATGAGCAGTTCTTC	CASSYQGRVAYNEQFF
TRBD2	TRBV24-1	few	TRBJ2-1	TGTGCCACCGGGGGGGACTTCGGTGGGGGCAATGAGCAGTTCTTC	CATGGDFGGGNEQFF
TRBD2	TRBV20-1	few	TRBJ2-1	TGCAGTGCTAGAGATGGGGGACTAGCGGGAAATAATGAGCAGTTCTTC	CSARDGGLAGNNEQFF
TRBD1	TRBV7-9	-	TRBJ2-5	TGTGCCAGCAGCTTAGAGGCAGGGGGCGTTTGGAGGGAGACCCAGTACTTC	CASSLEAGGVWRETQYF
-	TRBV4-1	few	TRBJ2-3	TGCGCCAGCAGCCCGGCCGGGGCGGCAGATACGCAGTATTTT	CASSPAGAADTQYF
-	TRBV20-1	few	TRBJ2-3	TGCAGTGCTAGAGACCCTGTCCGGGGGTCCACAGATACGCAGTATTTT	CSARDPVRGSTDTQYF
-	TRBV7-6	many	TRBJ2-7	TGTGCCAGCAGCAAGGGGGGGCCGGGGACCTACGAGCAGTACTTC	CASSKGGPGTYEQYF
-	TRBV7-6	-	TRBJ2-2	TGTGCCAGCAGCTTAGAGCCCCATAGTAACGGGGAGCTGTTTTTT	CASSLEPHSNGELFF
-	TRBV2	-	TRBJ2-3	TGTGCCAGCAGCCCCAACAATGGGGCAGATACGCAGTATTTT	CASSPNNGADTQYF
TRBD2	TRBV12-3/TRBV12-4	many	TRBJ2-7	TGTGCCAGCAGTGCAGATACTAGCGGGACGGCCTACGAGCAGTACTTC	CASSADTSGTAYEQYF
-	TRBV21-1	-	TRBJ2-5	TGTGCCAGCAGCTCCAAGTGGCCTAGTTGGGAGACCCAGTACTTC	CASSSKWPSWETQYF
-	TRBV7-2	-	TRBJ2-5	TGTGCCAGCAGCTCTAACAGGAATTACCAAGAGACCCAGTACTTC	CASSSNRNYQETQYF
-	TRBV12-3/TRBV12-4	few	TRBJ1-2	TGTGCCAGCAGGCCGGGGGTCGCTTATGGCTACACCTTC	CASRPGVAYGYTF
TRBD2	TRBV2	few	TRBJ2-7	TGTGCCGCCGGGGGGAACTACGAGCAGTACTTC	CAAGGNYEQYF
-	TRBV12-3/TRBV12-4	few	TRBJ1-1	TGTGCCAGCAGTTTTCCCCCAGGGCTGGGGAGCACTGAAGCTTTCTTT	CASSFPPGLGSTEAFF
-	TRBV7-2	few	TRBJ2-7	TGTGCCAGCAGCAGCTCTGCCGTTAGCTCCTACGAGCAGTACTTC	CASSSSAVSSYEQYF
-	TRBV5-1	many	TRBJ2-7	TGCGCCAGCAGCTTGGAATCATACCCCGAGCAGTACTTC	CASSLESYPEQYF
-	TRBV20-1	-	TRBJ1-2	TGCAGTGTTCCGGCTCAGACTAACTATGGCTACACCTTC	CSVPAQTNYGYTF
-	TRBV15	-	TRBJ2-3	TGTGCCACCAGCATCGGGACTCCGACAGATACGCAGTATTTT	CATSIGTPTDTQYF
-	TRBV5-1	-	TRBJ2-5	TGCGCCAGCAGCTTGACCGGGACTCGACAAGAGACCCAGTACTTC	CASSLTGTRQETQYF
-	TRBV7-8	few	TRBJ2-2	TGTGCCAGCAGCCCCCTCTGGAGTCAGGGGTTCTTGACCGGGGAGCTGTTTTTT	CASSPLWSQGFLTGELFF
-	TRBV5-1	-	TRBJ2-6	TGCGCCAGCAGCCTGCTAGGTGACGACAGAGATAGGACTGGGGCCAACGTCCTGACTTTC	CASSLLGDDRDRTGANVLTF
TRBD1	TRBV5-1	-	TRBJ2-7	TGCGCCAGCAGCTATTGGACAGGGGGGAGCTTAAGTTCCCTCTCCTACGAGCAGTACTTC	CASSYWTGGSLSSLSYEQYF
TRBD1	TRBV5-1	few	TRBJ2-2	TGCGCCAGCGCCCCAGACAGGGTCACCGGGGAGCTGTTTTTT	CASAPDRVTGELFF
TRBD2	TRBV12-3/TRBV12-4	few	TRBJ2-7	TGTGCCAGCAGTTTCTACGCGGGAGAAGAGCAGTACTTC	CASSFYAGEEQYF
-	TRBV29-1	-	TRBJ1-2	TGCAGCGTTGTAGGGAGTGGCTACACCTTC	CSVVGSGYTF
TRBD1	TRBV5-1	-	TRBJ2-1	TGCGCCAGCAGCTCACAGGGGTTCGGCAATGAGCAGTTCTTC	CASSSQGFGNEQFF
-	TRBV6-5	-	TRBJ1-5	TGTGCCAGCAGCCTCCAAGGCCTGAGCAATCAGCCCCAGCATTTT	CASSLQGLSNQPQHF
-	TRBV20-1	few	TRBJ1-5	TGCAGTGCTAGAGCCTATGGGGGTGTAGCCCAGCATTTT	CSARAYGGVAQHF
TRBD1	TRBV29-1	few	TRBJ1-2	TGCAGCGTCGACAGGGGGCATGGGGGGACCTTC	CSVDRGHGGTF
-	TRBV12-3/TRBV12-4	-	TRBJ2-7	TGTGCCAGCACCTCCCGCGGCAGCGGTTCCTACGAGCAGTACTTC	CASTSRGSGSYEQYF
TRBD2	TRBV10-3	many	TRBJ2-1	TGTGCCATCAGTGCGCCGGGACTAGCGAACGAGCAGTTCTTC	CAISAPGLANEQFF
-	TRBV7-9	many	TRBJ2-2	TGTGCCAGTCCGCCGGGACTTCTTGACACCGGGGAGCTGTTTTTT	CASPPGLLDTGELFF
-	TRBV27	-	TRBJ2-7	TGTGCCAGCAGCTTGGGGGGAACGGGTGGGGAGCAGTACTTC	CASSLGGTGGEQYF
-	TRBV6-5	-	TRBJ2-6	TGTGCCAGCGGTCAAGGGAACGTCCTGACTTTC	CASGQGNVLTF
TRBD2	TRBV7-2	-	TRBJ2-7	TGTGCCAGCAGCAAGGGACTAGCGGGGGGGCAAGAGCAGTACTTC	CASSKGLAGGQEQYF
-	TRBV5-1	-	TRBJ2-7	TGCGCCAGCAGTGAGAACAGGGCTCTCTACGAGCAGTACTTC	CASSENRALYEQYF
TRBD1	TRBV11-3	few	TRBJ2-2	TGTGCCAGCAGTCGTCAGGGGGTGGGCACCGGGGAGCTGTTTTTT	CASSRQGVGTGELFF
TRBD2	TRBV18	-	TRBJ2-5	TGTGCCAGCTCACCCAGACTAGCGGTACAAGAGACCCAGTACTTC	CASSPRLAVQETQYF
TRBD1	TRBV18	-	TRBJ1-6	TGTGCCAGCTCACCACTGACAGGGGACATATCACCCCTCCACTTT	CASSPLTGDISPLHF
TRBD2	TRBV7-8	few	TRBJ2-3	TGTGCCAGCAGCTTTTCCAGCGGGGGGCCGCGTCCGCAGTATTTT	CASSFSSGGPRPQYF
-	TRBV3-1	-	TRBJ2-7	TGTGCCAGCAGCCAAGATTGGGGCCGAGCCAGAGACTACGAGCAGTACTTC	CASSQDWGRARDYEQYF
-	TRBV18	few	TRBJ2-1	TGTGCCAGCTCACCACTTCAACTTTCGAGCTCCTACAATGAGCAGTTCTTC	CASSPLQLSSSYNEQFF
-	TRBV27	few	TRBJ1-1	TGTGCCAGCAGTTTCAATCAGGGGACTGAAGCTTTCTTT	CASSFNQGTEAFF
TRBD1	TRBV5-5	few	TRBJ2-1	TGTGCCAGCAGCCCTGGACAGGGGGCCTACAATGAGCAGTTCTTC	CASSPGQGAYNEQFF
TRBD2	TRBV7-2	-	TRBJ2-7	TGTGCCAGCAGCTCGGGACTAGCGAGCTCCTACGAGCAGTACTTC	CASSSGLASSYEQYF
-	TRBV7-9	-	TRBJ2-7	TGTGCCAGCAGCTTAGGGCCCAGTGGCAACGAGCAGTACTTC	CASSLGPSGNEQYF
-	TRBV7-9	-	TRBJ1-5	TGTGCCAGCAGCCTAATGGATAGCAATCAGCCCCAGCATTTT	CASSLMDSNQPQHF
TRBD2	TRBV7-9	once	TRBJ2-1	TGTGCCAGCAGCTTACGTACTAGCGGGGGGATCTCCTACAATGAGCAGTTCTTC	CASSLRTSGGISYNEQFF
TRBD1	TRBV9	many	TRBJ2-5	TGTGCCAGCAGCCAGGGACAGGGGGCGCGCGGGACCCAGTACTTC	CASSQGQGARGTQYF